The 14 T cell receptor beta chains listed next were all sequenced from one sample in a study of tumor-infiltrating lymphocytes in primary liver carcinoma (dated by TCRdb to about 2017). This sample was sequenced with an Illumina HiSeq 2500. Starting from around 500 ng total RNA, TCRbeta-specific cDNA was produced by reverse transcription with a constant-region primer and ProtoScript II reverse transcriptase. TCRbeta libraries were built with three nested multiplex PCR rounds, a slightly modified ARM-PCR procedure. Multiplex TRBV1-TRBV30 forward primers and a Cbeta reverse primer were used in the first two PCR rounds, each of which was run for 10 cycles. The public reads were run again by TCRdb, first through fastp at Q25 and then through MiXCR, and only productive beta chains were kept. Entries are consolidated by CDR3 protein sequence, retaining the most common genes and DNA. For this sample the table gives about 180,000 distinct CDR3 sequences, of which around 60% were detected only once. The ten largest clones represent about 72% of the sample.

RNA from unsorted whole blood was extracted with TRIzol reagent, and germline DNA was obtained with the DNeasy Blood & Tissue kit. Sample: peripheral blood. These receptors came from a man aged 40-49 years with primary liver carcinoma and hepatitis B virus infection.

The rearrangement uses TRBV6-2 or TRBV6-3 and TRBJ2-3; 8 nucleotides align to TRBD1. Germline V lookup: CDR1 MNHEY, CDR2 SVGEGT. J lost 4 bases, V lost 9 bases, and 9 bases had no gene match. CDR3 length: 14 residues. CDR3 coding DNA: TGTGCCAGTCCGGACAGGGTAATTCCAGATACGCAGTATTTT. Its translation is CASPDRVIPDTQYF.

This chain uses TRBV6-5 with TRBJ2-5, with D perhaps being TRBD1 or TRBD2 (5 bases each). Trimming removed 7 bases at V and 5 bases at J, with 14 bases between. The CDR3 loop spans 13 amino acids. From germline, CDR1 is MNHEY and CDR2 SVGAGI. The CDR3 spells CASTYEGSETQYF. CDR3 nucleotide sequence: TGTGCCAGCACCTACGAGGGGTCGGAGACCCAGTACTTC.

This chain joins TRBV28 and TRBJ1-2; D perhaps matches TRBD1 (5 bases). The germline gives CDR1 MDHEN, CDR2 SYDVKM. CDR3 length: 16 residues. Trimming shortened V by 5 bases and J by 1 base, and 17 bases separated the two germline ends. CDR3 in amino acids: CASSPLKGSDNYGYTF. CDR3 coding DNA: TGTGCCAGCAGTCCTCTGAAGGGGAGCGATAACTATGGCTACACCTTC.

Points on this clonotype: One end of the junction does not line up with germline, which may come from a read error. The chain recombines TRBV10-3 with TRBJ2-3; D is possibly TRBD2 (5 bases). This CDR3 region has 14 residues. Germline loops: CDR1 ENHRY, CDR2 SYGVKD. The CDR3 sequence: CDISESGSTDTQYF. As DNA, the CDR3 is TGTGACATCAGCGAGAGCGGCAGCACAGATACGCAGTATTTT.

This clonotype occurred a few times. The CDR3 is CASSSPAGTQYF. DNA for the CDR3: TGTGCCAGCAGCTCCCCGGCGGGTACGCAGTATTTT. V and J are TRBV7-8 and TRBJ2-3; weak D call: TRBD2 (5 bases). This CDR3 has 12 residues. Germline CDR1 is SGHVS and CDR2 is FQNEAQ. Trimming left V 4 bases short and J 8 bases short, with 10 bases between.

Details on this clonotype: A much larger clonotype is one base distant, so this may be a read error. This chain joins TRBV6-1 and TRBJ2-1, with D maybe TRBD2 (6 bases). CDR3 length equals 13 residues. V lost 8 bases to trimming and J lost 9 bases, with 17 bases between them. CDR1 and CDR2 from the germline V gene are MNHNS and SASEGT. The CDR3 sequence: CASLRPSEIEQFF. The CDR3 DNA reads TGTGCCAGCCTCCGGCCTAGCGAAATTGAGCAGTTCTTC.

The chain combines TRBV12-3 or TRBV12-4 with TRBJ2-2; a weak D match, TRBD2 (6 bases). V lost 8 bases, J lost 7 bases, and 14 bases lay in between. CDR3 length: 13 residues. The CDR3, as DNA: TGTGCCAGCGAGGCGGGGTTCAGCGGGGAGCTGTTTTTT. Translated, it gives CASEAGFSGELFF.

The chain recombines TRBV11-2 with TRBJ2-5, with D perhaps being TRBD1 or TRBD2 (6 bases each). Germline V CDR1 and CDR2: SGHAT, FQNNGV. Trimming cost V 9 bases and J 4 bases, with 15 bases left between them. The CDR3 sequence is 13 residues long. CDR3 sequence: CARSTGAGETQYF. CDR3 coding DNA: TGTGCCAGGAGCACGGGGGCGGGAGAGACCCAGTACTTC.

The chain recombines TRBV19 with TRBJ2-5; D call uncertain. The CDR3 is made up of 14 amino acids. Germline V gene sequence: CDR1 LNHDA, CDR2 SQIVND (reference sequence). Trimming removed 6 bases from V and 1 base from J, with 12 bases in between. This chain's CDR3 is CASSHISTQETQYF. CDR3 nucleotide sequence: TGTGCCAGTAGCCACATTTCGACCCAAGAGACCCAGTACTTC.

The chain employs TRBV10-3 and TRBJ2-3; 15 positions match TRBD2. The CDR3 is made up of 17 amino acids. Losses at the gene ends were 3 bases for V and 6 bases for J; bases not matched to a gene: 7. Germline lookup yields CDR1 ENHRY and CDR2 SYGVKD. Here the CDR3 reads CAISDYGLAGGPDTQYF. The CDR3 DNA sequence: TGTGCCATCAGTGACTACGGACTAGCGGGAGGGCCGGATACGCAGTATTTT.

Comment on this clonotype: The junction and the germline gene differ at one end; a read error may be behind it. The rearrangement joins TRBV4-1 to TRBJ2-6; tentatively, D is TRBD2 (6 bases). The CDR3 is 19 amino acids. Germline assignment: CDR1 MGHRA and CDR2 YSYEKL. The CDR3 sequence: CASSQRRDSGTSGANILTF. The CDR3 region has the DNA TGCGCCAGCAGCCAAAGGAGGGATTCCGGGACGTCCGGGGCCAACATCCTGACTTTC.

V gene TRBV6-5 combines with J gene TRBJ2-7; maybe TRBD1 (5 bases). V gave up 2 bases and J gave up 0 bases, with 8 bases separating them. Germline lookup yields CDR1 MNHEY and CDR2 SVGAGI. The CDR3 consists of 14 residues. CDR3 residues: CASSYPRVSYEQYF. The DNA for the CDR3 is TGTGCCAGCAGTTACCCCAGGGTCTCCTACGAGCAGTACTTC.

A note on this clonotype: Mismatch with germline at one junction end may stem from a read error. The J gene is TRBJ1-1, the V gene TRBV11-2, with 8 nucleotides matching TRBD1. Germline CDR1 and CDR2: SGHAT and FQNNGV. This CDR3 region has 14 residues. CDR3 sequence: CASSTTSGGIEALF. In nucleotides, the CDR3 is TGTGCCAGCAGCACAACTTCAGGGGGCATTGAAGCTCTCTTT.

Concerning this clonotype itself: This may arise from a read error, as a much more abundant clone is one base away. As DNA, the CDR3 is TGCAGCGTTGAAGATCCCGTGATCTATTGCTACACCTTC. Protein product: CSVEDPVIYCYTF. V usage is TRBV29-1 and J usage is TRBJ1-2; no clear D. The V gene's germline CDR1 is SQVTM and CDR2 ANQGSEA. The CDR3 is 13 residues long.